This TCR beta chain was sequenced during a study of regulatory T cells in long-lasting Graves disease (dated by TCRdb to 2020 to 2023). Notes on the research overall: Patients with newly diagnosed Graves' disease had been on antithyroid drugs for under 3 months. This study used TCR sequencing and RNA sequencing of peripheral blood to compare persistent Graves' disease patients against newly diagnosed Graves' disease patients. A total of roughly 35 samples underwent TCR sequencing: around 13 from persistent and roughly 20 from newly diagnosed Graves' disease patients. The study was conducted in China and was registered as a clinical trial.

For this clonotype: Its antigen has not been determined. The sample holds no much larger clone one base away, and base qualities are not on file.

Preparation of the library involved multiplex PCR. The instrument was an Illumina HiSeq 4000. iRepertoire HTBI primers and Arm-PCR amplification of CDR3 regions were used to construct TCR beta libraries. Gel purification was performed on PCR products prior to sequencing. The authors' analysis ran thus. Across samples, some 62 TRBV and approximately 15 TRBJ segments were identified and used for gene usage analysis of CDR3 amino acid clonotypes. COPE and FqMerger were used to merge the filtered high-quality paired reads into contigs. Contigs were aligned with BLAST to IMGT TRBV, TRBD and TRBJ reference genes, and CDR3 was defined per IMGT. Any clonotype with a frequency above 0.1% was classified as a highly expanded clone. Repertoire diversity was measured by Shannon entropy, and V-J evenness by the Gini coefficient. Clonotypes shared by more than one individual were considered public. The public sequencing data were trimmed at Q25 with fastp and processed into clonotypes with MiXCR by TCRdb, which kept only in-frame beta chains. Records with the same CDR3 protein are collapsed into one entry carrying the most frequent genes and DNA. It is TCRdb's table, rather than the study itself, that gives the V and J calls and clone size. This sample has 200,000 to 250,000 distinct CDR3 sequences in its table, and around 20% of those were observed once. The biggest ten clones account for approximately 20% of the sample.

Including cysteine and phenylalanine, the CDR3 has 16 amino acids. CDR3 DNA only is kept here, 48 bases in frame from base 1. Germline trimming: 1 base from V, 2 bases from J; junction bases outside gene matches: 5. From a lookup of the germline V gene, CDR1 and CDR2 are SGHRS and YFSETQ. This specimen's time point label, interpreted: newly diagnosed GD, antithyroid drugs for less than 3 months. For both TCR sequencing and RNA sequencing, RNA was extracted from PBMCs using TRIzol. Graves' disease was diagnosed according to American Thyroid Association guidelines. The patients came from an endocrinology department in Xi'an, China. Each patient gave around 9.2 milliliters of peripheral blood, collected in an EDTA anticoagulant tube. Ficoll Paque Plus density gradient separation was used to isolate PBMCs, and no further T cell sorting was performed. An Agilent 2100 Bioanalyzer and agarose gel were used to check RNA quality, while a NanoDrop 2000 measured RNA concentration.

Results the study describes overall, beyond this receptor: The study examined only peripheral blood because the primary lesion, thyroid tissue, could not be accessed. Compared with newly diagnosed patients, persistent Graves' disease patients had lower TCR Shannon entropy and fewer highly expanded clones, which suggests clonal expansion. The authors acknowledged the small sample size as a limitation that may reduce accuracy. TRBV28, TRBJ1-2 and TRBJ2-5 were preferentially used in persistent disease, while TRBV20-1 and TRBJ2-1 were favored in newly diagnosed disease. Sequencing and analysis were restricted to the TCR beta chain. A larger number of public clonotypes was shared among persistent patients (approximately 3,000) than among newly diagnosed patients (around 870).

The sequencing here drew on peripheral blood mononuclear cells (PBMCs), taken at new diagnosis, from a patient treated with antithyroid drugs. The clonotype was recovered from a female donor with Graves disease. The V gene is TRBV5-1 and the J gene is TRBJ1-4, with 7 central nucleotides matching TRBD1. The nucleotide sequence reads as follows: TGCGCCAGCAGCTTGCCCAGGGGGTCGACTAATGAAAAACTGTTTTTT. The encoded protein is CASSLPRGSTNEKLFF.